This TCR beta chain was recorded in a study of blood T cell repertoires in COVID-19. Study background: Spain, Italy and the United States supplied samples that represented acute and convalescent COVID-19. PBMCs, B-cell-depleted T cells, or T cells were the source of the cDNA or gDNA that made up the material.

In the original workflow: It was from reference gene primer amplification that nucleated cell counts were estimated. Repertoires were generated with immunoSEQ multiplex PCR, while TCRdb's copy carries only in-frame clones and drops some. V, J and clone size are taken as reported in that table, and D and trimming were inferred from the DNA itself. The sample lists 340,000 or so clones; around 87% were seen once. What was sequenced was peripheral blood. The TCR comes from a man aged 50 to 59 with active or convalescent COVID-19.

Here the CDR3 DNA reads TGTGCCAGCAGCGTAGCTCCCGGGACAGGGGGAGAGACCCAGTACTTC. Amino acids: CASSVAPGTGGETQYF. The chain uses TRBV9 and TRBJ2-5; the match to TRBD1 covers 11 bases. V lost 0 bases, J lost 4 bases, and 5 bases stayed unmatched. This CDR3 is built from 16 residues. Per the germline V gene, CDR1 is SGDLS and CDR2 is YYNGEE.